The TCR beta chain described here comes from a study of T-cell reconstitution after alpha-beta-depleted transplantation in children. Findings and caveats of the study: When one year had passed after transplant, most T-cell counts and diversity came from newly produced T cells. Some patients showed high day-60 TCRbeta diversity, which derived from surviving recipient T cells and thymic progenitors.

Only a few counts were recorded for this clonotype. Its specificity is unknown. Unique molecular identifiers were used to barcode this TCRbeta library. TCRdb re-called the PCR reads through MiXCR, storing one row per CDR3 protein. This table holds just over 950,000 distinct CDR3 sequences, about 26% found once. V gave up 5 bases and J gave up 4 bases, with 16 bases separating them. CDR1 and CDR2 (germline): SGHAT, FQNNGV. This CDR3 has 15 amino acids. The material sequenced was PBMCs, mostly from graft donor cells, taken 360 days after TCRalphabeta/CD19-depleted stem cell transplant. The chain has TRBV11-2 and TRBJ2-3; perhaps TRBD2 as D (6 bases). The receptor was derived from a boy less than two years old who had a stem cell transplant for SCID, so the T cells may come from the graft donor. Here the CDR3 DNA reads TGTGCCAGCAGCCCCGGTACTAGCTCTGCAGATACGCAGTATTTT. Residues: CASSPGTSSADTQYF. Combining the CDR3 with reference TRBV11-2 and TRBJ2-3 gives the whole variable domain EAGVAQSPRYKIIEKRQSVAFWCNPISGHATLYWYQQILGQGPKLLIQFQNNGVVDDSQLPKDRFSAERLKGVDSTLKIQPAKLEDSAVYLCASSPGTSSADTQYFGPGTRLTVL.